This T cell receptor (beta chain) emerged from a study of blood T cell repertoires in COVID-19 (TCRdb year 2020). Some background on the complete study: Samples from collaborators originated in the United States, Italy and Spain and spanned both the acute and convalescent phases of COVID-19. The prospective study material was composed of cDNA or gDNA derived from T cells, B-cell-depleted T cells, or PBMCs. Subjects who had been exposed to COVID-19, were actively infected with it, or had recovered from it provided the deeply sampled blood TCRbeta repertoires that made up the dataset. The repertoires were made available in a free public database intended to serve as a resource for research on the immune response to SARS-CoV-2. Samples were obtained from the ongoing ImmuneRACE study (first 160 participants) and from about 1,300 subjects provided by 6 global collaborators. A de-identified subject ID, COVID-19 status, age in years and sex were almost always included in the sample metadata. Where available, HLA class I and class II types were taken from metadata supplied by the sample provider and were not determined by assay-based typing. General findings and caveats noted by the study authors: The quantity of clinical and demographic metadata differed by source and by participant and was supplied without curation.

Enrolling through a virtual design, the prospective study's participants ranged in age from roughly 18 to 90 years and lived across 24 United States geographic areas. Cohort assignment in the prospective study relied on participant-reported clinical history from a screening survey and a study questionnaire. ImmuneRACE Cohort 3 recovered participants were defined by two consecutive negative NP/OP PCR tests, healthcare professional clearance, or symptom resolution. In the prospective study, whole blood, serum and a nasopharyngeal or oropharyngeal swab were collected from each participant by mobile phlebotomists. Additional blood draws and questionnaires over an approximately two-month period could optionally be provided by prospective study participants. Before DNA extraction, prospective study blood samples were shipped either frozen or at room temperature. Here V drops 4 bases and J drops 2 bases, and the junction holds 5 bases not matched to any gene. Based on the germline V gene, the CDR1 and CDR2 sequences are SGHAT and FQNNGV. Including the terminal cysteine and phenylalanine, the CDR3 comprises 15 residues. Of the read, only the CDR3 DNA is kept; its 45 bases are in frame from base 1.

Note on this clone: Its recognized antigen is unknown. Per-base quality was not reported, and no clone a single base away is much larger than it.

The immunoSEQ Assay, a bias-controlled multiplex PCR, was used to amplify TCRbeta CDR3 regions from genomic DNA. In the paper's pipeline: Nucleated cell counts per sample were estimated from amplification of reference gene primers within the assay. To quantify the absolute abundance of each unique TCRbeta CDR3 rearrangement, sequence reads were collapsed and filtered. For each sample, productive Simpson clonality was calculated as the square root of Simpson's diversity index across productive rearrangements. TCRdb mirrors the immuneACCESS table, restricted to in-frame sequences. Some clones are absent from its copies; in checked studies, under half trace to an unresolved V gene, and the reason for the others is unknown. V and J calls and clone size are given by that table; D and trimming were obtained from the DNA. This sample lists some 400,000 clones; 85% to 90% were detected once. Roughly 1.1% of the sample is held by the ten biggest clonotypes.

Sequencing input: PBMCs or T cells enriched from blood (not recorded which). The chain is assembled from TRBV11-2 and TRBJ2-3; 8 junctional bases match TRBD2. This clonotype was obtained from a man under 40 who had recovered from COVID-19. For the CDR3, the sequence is CASSYRGGFTDTQYF. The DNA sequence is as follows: TGTGCCAGCAGCTACCGGGGGGGCTTCACAGATACGCAGTATTTT.